The clone carrying this T cell receptor (beta chain) was detected many times. Its antigen is currently unknown. Documented time point: newly diagnosed GD, antithyroid drugs for less than 3 months. Extracted RNA from PBMCs served as the source of the TCR library. An endocrinology unit in Xi'an, China, supplied the patients. This CDR3 has 13 amino acids. Germline lookup yields CDR1 KGHDR and CDR2 SFDVKD. V lost 3 bases and J lost 1, with 5 bases in between. The record originates from a study of regulatory T cells in long-lasting Graves disease. Regarding the study as a whole: Segments TRBV28, TRBJ1-2 and TRBJ2-5 showed preferential usage in persistent disease.

Arm-PCR of CDR3 regions and iRepertoire HTBI primers were the basis on which TCR beta libraries were built. TCRdb reprocessed the multiplex PCR reads via MiXCR and lists one record per CDR3 protein. This table has fewer than 400,000 distinct CDR3 sequences, 18% appearing once. The sample here was peripheral blood mononuclear cells (PBMCs), taken at new diagnosis, from a patient treated with antithyroid drugs. The chain has TRBV24-1 and TRBJ1-1, with a possible D match to TRBD1 (5 bases). The clonotype originates from a female donor with Graves disease. The CDR3 is CATSDGANTEAFF. The CDR3 nucleotides read TGTGCCACCAGTGATGGGGCGAACACTGAAGCTTTCTTT.